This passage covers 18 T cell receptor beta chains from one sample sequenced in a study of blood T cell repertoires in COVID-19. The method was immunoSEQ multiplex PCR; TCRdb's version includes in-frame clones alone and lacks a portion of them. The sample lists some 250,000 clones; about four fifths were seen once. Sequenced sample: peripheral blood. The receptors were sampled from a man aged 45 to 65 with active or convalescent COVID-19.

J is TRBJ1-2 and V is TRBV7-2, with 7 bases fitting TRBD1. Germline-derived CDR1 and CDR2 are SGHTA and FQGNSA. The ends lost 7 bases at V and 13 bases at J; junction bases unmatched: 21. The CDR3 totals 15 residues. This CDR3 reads CASTLGVDRANPATF. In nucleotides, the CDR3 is TGTGCCAGCACCCTAGGGGTAGACAGGGCTAATCCCGCCACCTTC.

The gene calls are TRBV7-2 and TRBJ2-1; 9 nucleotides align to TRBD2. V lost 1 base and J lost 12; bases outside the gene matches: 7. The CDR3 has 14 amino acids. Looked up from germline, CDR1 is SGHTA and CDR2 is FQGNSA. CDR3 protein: CASSLDVRAGGQFF. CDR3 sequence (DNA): TGTGCCAGCAGCTTAGATGTTCGAGCGGGGGGGCAGTTCTTC.

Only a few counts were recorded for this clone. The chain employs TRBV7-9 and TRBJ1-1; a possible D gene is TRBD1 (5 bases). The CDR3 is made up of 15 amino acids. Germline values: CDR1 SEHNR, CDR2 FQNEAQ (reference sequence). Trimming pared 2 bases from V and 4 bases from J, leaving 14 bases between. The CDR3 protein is CASSLSRQRSTEAFF. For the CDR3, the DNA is TGTGCCAGCAGCTTATCTCGACAGAGGAGCACTGAAGCTTTCTTT.

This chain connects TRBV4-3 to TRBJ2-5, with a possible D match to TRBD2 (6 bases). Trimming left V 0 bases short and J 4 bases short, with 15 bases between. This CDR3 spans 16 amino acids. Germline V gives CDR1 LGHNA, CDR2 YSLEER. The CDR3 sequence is CASSQEWAGSSETQYF. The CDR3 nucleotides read TGCGCCAGCAGCCAAGAATGGGCGGGGTCGTCAGAGACCCAGTACTTC.

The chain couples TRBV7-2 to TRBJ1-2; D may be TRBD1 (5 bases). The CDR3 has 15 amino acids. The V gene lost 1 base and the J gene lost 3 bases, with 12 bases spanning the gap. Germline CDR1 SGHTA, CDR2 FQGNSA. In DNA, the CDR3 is TGTGCCAGCAGCTTAGGGGCAGGGCAGGACTATGGCTACACCTTC. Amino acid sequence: CASSLGAGQDYGYTF.

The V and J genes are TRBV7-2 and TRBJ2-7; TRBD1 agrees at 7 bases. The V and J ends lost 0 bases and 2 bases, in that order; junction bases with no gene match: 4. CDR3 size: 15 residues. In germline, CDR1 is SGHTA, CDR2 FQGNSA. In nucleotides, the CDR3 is TGTGCCAGCAGCTTAGCGTGGGACAGCCCCTACGAGCAGTACTTC. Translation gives CASSLAWDSPYEQYF.

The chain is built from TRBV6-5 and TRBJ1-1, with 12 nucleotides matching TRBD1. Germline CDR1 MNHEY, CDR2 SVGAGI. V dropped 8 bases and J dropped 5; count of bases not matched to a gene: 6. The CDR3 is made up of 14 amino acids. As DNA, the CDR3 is TGTGCCAGCGGGACAGGGGGCGGACTAACTGAAGCTTTCTTT. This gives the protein CASGTGGGLTEAFF.

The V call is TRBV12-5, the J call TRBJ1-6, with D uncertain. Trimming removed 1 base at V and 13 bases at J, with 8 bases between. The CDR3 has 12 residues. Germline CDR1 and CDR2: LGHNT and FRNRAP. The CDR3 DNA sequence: TGTGCTAGTGGTTTGGCCTCCCTCCCCCTCCACTTT. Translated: CASGLASLPLHF.

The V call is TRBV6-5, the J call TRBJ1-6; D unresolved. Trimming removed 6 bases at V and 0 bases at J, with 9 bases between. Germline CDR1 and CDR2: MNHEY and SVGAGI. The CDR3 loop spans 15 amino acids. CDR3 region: CASRTRSSYNSPLHF. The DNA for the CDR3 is TGTGCCAGCAGGACGAGGAGCTCCTATAATTCACCCCTCCACTTT.

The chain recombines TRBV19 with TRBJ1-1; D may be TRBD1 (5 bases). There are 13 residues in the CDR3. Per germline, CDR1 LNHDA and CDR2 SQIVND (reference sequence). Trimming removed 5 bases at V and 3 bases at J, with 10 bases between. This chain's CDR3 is CASSPDSDTEAFF. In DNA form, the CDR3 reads TGTGCCAGTAGTCCCGACAGCGACACTGAAGCTTTCTTT.

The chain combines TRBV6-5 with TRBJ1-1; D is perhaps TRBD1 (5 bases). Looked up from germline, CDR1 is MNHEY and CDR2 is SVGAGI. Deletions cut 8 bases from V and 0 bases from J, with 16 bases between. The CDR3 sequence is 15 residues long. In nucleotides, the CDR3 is TGTGCCAGCCAAGGACATCAAGGGATGAACACTGAAGCTTTCTTT. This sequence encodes CASQGHQGMNTEAFF.

The CDR3 loop reads CAIQNGVRNTGELFF. The CDR3 DNA reads TGTGCCATCCAGAACGGGGTGAGGAACACCGGGGAGCTGTTTTTT. The chain links TRBV6-6 to TRBJ2-2; D may be TRBD2 (5 bases). V was shortened by 10 bases and J by 1 base, with 16 bases between the two germline ends. Germline CDR1 is MNHNY and CDR2 is SVGAGI (reference sequence). The CDR3 sequence is 15 residues long.

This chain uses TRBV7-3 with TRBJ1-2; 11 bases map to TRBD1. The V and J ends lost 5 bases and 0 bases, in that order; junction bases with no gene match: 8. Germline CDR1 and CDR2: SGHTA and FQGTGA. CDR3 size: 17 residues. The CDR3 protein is CASSPGGQGASNYGYTF. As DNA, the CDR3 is TGTGCCAGCAGCCCGGGCGGACAGGGGGCGTCTAACTATGGCTACACCTTC.

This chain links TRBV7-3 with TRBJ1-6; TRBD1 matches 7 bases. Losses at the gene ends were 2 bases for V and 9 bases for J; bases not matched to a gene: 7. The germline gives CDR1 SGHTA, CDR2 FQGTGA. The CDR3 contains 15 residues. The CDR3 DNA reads TGTGCCAGCAGCTTATCAGGCAGGGGGTTTTCACCCCTCCACTTT. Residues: CASSLSGRGFSPLHF.

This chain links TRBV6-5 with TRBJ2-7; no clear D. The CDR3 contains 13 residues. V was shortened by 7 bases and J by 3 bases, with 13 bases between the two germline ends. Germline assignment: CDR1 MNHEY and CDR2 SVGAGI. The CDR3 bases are TGTGCCAGCAACTTGGGCTCTCACTACGAGCAGTACTTC. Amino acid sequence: CASNLGSHYEQYF.

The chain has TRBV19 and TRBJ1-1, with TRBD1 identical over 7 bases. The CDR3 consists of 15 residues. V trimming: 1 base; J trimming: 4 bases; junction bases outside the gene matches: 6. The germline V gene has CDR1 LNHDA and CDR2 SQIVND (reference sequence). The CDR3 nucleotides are TGTGCCAGTAGTATAGCCTTCGACAGGGCCACTGAAGCTTTCTTT. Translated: CASSIAFDRATEAFF.

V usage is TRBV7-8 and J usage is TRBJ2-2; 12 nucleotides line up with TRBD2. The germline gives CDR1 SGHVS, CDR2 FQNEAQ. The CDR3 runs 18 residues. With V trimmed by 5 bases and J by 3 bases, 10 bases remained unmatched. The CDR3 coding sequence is TGTGCCAGCAGCGGGCGACTAGCGGGGGTCTCACACACCGGGGAGCTGTTTTTT. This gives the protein CASSGRLAGVSHTGELFF.

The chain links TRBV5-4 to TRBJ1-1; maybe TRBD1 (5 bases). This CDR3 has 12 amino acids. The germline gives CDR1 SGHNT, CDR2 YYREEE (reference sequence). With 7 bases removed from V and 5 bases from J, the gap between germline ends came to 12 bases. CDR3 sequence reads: CASAGGNTEAFF. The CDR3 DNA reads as TGTGCCAGCGCGGGGGGGAATACTGAAGCTTTCTTT.